This TCR beta chain originates from a study of blood T cell repertoires in COVID-19. Looking at the study overall: COVID-19 samples from acute and convalescent phases originated in the United States, Italy and Spain. T cells, B-cell-depleted T cells, or PBMCs supplied cDNA or gDNA.

Per germline, CDR1 MDHEN and CDR2 SYDVKM. The V and J ends lost 6 bases and 1 base, in that order; junction bases with no gene match: 11. The CDR3 sequence is 16 residues long. Original data processing: How many nucleated cells were present was estimated from reference gene primer amplification. Only in-frame clones appear in the TCRdb table, and some are missing; sequencing was by immunoSEQ multiplex PCR. D and trimming come from the DNA, and the V and J calls and clone size come from that table. The data contain 200,000 or so clones, 70% to 85% of them singletons. What was sequenced was peripheral blood. The sequence was obtained from a human donor with acute or convalescent COVID-19. The donor label of this sample is uncertain. The rearrangement joins TRBV28 to TRBJ2-7; 8 bases are shared with TRBD1. CDR3 region: CASSLGDRFVSYEQYF. The CDR3 nucleotides are TGTGCCAGCAGCCTTGGGGACAGGTTTGTTTCCTACGAGCAGTACTTC.